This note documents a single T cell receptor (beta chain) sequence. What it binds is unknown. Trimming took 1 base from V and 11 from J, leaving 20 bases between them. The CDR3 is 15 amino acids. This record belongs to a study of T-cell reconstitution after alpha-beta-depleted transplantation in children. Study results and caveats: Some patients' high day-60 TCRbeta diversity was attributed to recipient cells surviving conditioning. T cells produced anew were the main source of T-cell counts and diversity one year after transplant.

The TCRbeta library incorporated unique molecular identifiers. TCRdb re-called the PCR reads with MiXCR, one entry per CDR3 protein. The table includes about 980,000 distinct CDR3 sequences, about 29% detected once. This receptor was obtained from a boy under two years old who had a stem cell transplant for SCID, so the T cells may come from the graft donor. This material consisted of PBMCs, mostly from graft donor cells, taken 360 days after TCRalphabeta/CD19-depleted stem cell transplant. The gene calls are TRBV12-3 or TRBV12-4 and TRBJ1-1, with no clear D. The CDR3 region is CASSLGGRPQGEAFF. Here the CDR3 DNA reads TGTGCCAGCAGTTTAGGAGGGAGGCCCCAAGGAGAGGCTTTCTTT.